The clone carrying this T cell receptor beta chain was seen a few times. The sample belongs to a study of blood T cell repertoires in COVID-19. Authors' processing steps: Estimation of nucleated cell counts was performed using reference gene primer amplification. The method was immunoSEQ multiplex PCR; TCRdb's version includes in-frame clones alone and lacks a portion of them. The DNA gave D and trimming, while V, J and clone size come from that table. The sample carries fewer than 300,000 clones, 70% to 90% recorded once. The clonotype comes from a man in his fifties with active or convalescent COVID-19. Sequencing input: peripheral blood.

CDR3 sequence: CASSQEWGQEKLFF. The CDR3 nucleotides are TGTGCCAGCAGCCAAGAGTGGGGACAGGAAAAACTGTTTTTT. The rearrangement joins TRBV14 to TRBJ1-4; 7 bases are a match to TRBD1. This CDR3 is built from 14 residues. V lost 0 bases and J lost 8; bases outside the gene matches: 3. CDR1 and CDR2 from the germline V gene are SGHDN and FVKESK.